The 8 T cell receptor beta chains presented below share a single source sample, sequenced in a study of shared clonotypes between healthy human individuals. Method: immunoSEQ multiplex PCR; TCRdb's copy keeps in-frame clones and lacks some. This table holds about 510,000 clones, about 75% found once. Sequenced sample: PBMCs. The receptors shown here come from a middle-aged woman in good health. Some clones in this sample may be carry-over from other donors' samples.

V is TRBV2 and J is TRBJ1-1; weak D call: TRBD1 (5 bases). This CDR3 comprises 14 residues. The germline V gene encodes CDR1 SNHLY and CDR2 FYNNEI. Trimming took off 10 bases at V and 11 bases at J, with 26 bases between the two ends. The CDR3: CATYRGPTPTGAFF. CDR3 DNA: TGTGCCACCTACCGGGGCCCTACCCCGACGGGGGCTTTCTTT.

The J gene is TRBJ1-2, the V gene TRBV30; TRBD1 agrees at 9 bases. V was pared by 7 bases and J by 4 bases, with 13 bases of the junction left unmatched. From germline, CDR1 is GTSNPN and CDR2 SVGIG (reference sequence). This CDR3 comprises 15 residues. Here the CDR3 reads CAFTGTGSPGYGYTF. The CDR3 nucleotides read TGTGCCTTTACCGGGACAGGGAGTCCGGGCTATGGCTACACCTTC.

V gene TRBV15 combines with J gene TRBJ2-3; tentative D call: TRBD1 (5 bases). V lost 0 bases and J lost 2, with 9 bases in between. Germline V gene data show CDR1 as LNHNV and CDR2 as YYDKDF (reference sequence). This CDR3 has 15 amino acids. The CDR3 region is CATSRDKGNTDTQYF. The CDR3 DNA follows: TGTGCCACCAGCAGAGATAAGGGGAACACAGATACGCAGTATTTT.

The sample holds a few counts of this clone. V is TRBV19 and J is TRBJ2-1, with D unclear. V lost 7 bases to trimming and J lost 7 bases, with 20 bases between them. Germline-derived CDR1 and CDR2 are LNHDA and SQIVND (reference sequence). The CDR3 covers 15 residues. CDR3 in DNA: TGTGCCAGTACCCTGGGTACTATGATTGATAATGAGCAGTTCTTC. This translates into CASTLGTMIDNEQFF.

The chain is built from TRBV10-1 and TRBJ2-1, with 7 bases fitting TRBD2. This CDR3 is 15 amino acids long. V lost 3 bases and J lost 3; bases outside the gene matches: 5. Germline V gene sequence: CDR1 WNHNN, CDR2 SYGVQD (reference sequence). In nucleotides, the CDR3 is TGCGCCAGCAGTGACCCCGGGACTAACTACAATGAGCAGTTCTTC. This translates into CASSDPGTNYNEQFF.

CDR3 in amino acids: CASSAGTSSYNEQFF. CDR3 nucleotide sequence: TGTGCCAGCAGTGCCGGGACTAGCAGTTACAATGAGCAGTTCTTC. This chain connects TRBV27 to TRBJ2-1; 9 bases map to TRBD2. J lost 4 bases, V lost 5 bases, and 6 bases had no gene match. CDR3 length equals 15 residues. Germline V gene lookup returns CDR1 MNHEY and CDR2 SMNVEV (reference sequence).

This sequence joins TRBV7-2 and TRBJ2-3, with 7 bases fitting TRBD2. Germline CDR1 SGHTA, CDR2 FQGNSA. Losses at the gene ends were 5 bases for V and 7 bases for J; bases not matched to a gene: 12. This CDR3 is built from 15 residues. In nucleotides, the CDR3 is TGTGCCAGCAGCCAAGGACTAGTCGGTTTCTATACGCAGTATTTT. Amino acids: CASSQGLVGFYTQYF.

This rearrangement joins TRBV7-9 to TRBJ2-7; D may be TRBD1 (5 bases). The CDR3 is made up of 14 amino acids. V shed 2 bases and J shed 6 bases, with 14 bases lying between them. The germline CDR1 and CDR2 sequences are SEHNR and FQNEAQ (reference sequence). This chain's CDR3 is CASSLTSRDGEQYF. CDR3 DNA: TGTGCCAGCAGCTTAACGAGCAGGGATGGCGAGCAGTACTTC.